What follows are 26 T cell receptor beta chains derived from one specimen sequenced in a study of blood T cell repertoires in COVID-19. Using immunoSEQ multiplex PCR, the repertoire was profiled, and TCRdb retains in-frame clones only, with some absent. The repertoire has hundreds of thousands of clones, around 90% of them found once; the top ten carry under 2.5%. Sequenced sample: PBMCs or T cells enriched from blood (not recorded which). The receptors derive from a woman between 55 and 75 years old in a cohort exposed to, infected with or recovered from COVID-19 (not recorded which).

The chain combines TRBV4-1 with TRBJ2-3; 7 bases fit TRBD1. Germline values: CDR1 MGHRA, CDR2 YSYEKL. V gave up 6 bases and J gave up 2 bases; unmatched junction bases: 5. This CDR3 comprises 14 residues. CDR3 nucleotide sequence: TGCGCCAGCAGTCGGGACAGCCCCACAGATACGCAGTATTTT. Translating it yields CASSRDSPTDTQYF.

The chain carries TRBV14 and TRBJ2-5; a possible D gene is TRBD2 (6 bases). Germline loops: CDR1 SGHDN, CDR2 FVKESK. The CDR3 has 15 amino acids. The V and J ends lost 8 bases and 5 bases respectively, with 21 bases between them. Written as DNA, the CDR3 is TGTGCCAGCGCTCAACGGGGGAAAACCGCGGAGACCCAGTACTTC. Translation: CASAQRGKTAETQYF.

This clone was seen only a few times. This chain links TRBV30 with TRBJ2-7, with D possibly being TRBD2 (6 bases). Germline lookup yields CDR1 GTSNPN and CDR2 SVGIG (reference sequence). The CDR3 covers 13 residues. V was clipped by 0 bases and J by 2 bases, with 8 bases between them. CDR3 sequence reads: CAWSVGTAYEQYF. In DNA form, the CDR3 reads TGTGCCTGGAGTGTTGGGACTGCCTACGAGCAGTACTTC.

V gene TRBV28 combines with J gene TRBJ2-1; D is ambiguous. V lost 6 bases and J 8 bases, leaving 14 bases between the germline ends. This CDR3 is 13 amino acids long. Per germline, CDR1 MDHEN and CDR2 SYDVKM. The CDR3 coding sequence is TGTGCCAGCAGCCCAACGGCCAGCGATGAGCAGTTCTTC. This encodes CASSPTASDEQFF.

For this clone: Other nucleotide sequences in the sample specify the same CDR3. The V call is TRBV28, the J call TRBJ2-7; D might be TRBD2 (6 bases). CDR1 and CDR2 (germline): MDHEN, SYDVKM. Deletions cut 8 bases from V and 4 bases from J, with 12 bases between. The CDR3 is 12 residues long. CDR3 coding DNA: TGTGCCAGCTCACTGGGAGGATACGAGCAGTACTTC. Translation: CASSLGGYEQYF. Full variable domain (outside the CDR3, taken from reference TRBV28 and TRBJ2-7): DVKVTQSSRYLVKRTGEKVFLECVQDMDHENMFWYRQDPGLGLRLIYFSYDVKMKEKGDIPEGYSVSREKKERFSLILESASTNQTSMYLCASSLGGYEQYFGPGTRLTVT.

This CDR3 reads CASSFWTGTYGYTF. CDR3 bases: TGTGCCAGCAGCTTCTGGACAGGGACCTATGGCTACACCTTC. The chain joins TRBV5-4 to TRBJ1-2; 8 nucleotides match TRBD1. The CDR3 extends over 14 amino acids. Germline CDR1 SGHNT, CDR2 YYREEE (reference sequence). The V gene end was trimmed by 2 bases and the J gene end by 4 bases; junction bases not matched to a gene: 4. Supplemented by reference TRBV5-4 and TRBJ1-2, the full variable domain reads ETGVTQSPTHLIKTRGQQVTLRCSSQSGHNTVSWYQQALGQGPQFIFQYYREEENGRGNFPPRFSGLQFPNYSSELNVNALELDDSALYLCASSFWTGTYGYTFGSGTRLTVV.

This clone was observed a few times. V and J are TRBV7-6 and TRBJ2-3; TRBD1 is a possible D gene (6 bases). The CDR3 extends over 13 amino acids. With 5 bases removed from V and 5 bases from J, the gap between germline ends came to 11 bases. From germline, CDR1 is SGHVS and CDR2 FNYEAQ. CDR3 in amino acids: CASSPDRKDTQYF. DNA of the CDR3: TGTGCCAGCAGCCCCGACAGGAAAGATACGCAGTATTTT.

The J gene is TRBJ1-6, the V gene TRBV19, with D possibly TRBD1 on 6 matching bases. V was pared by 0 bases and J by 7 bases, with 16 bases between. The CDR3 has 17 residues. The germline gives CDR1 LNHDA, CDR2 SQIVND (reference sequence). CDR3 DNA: TGTGCCAGTAGTATAGATCGTCGCGGCAGGGGCAATTCACCCCTCCACTTT. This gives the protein CASSIDRRGRGNSPLHF.

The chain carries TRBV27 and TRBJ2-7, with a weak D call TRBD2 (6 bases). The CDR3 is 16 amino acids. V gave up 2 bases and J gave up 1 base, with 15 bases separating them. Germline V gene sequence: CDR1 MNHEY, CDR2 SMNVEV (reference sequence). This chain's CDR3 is CASSLKGLRGSYEQYF. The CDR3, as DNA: TGTGCCAGCAGTTTAAAGGGCCTCCGGGGGTCCTACGAGCAGTACTTC.

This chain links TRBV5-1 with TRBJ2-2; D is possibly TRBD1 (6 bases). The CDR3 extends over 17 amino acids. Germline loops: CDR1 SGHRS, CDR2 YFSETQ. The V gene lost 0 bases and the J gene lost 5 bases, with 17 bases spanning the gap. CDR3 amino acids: CASSLDGQRVNTGELFF. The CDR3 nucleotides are TGCGCCAGCAGCTTGGATGGACAGCGAGTAAATACCGGGGAGCTGTTTTTT. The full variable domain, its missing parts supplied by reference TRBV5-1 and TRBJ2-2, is KAGVTQTPRYLIKTRGQQVTLSCSPISGHRSVSWYQQTPGQGLQFLFEYFSETQRNKGNFPGRFSGRQFSNSRSEMNVSTLELGDSALYLCASSLDGQRVNTGELFFGEGSRLTVL.

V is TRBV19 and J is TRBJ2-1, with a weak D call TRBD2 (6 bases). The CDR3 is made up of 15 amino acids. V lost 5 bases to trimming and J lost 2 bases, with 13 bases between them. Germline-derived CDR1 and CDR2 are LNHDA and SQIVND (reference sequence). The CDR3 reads CASSVAGYTYNEQFF. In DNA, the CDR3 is TGTGCCAGTAGTGTGGCGGGGTACACCTACAATGAGCAGTTCTTC.

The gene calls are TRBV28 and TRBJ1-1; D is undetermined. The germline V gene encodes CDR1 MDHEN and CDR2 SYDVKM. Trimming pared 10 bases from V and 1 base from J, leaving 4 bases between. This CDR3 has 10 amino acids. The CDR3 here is CAIGNTEAFF. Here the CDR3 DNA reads TGTGCCATCGGGAACACTGAAGCTTTCTTT. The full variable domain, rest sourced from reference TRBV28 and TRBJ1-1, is DVKVTQSSRYLVKRTGEKVFLECVQDMDHENMFWYRQDPGLGLRLIYFSYDVKMKEKGDIPEGYSVSREKKERFSLILESASTNQTSMYLCAIGNTEAFFGQGTRLTVV.

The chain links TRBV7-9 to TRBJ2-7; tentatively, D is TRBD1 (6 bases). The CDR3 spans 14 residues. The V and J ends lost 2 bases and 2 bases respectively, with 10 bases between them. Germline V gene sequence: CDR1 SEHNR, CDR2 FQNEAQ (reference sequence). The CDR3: CASSLTGQTYEQYF. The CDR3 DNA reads TGTGCCAGCAGCTTAACAGGGCAAACCTACGAGCAGTACTTC.

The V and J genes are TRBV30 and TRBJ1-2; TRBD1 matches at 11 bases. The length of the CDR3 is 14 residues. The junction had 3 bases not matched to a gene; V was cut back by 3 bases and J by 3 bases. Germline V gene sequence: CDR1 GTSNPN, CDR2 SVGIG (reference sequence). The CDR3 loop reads CAWSKDRGHYGYTF. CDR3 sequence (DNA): TGTGCCTGGAGCAAGGACAGGGGGCACTATGGCTACACCTTC. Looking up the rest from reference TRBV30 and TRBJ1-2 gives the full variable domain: SQTIHQWPATLVQPVGSPLSLECTVEGTSNPNLYWYRQAAGRGLQLLFYSVGIGQISSEVPQNLSASRPQDRQFILSSKKLLLSDSGFYLCAWSKDRGHYGYTFGSGTRLTVV.

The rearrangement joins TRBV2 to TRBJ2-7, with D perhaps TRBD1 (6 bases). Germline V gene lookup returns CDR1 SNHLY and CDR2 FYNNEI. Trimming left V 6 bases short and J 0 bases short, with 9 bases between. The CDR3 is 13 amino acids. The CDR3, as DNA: TGTGCCAGCAGAGACAGGAGCTCCTACGAGCAGTACTTC. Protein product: CASRDRSSYEQYF.

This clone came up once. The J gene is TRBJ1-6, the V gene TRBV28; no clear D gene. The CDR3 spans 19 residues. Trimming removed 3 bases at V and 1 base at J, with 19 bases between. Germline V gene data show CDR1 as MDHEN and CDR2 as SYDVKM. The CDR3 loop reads CASSLPSPASVSYNSPLHF. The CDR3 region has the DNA TGTGCCAGCAGTTTGCCCAGCCCGGCCAGCGTATCCTATAATTCACCCCTCCACTTT.

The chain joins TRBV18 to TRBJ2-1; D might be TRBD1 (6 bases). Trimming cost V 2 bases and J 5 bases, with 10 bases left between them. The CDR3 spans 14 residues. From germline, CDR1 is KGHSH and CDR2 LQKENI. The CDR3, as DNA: TGTGCCAGCTCACCAACAGGGAGTGACAATGAGCAGTTCTTC. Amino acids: CASSPTGSDNEQFF.

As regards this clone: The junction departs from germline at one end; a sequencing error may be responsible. The CDR3: CASSEEVFQGQYEQYF. DNA for the CDR3: TGCGCCAGCAGCGAAGAGGTTTTCCAGGGACAATACGAGCAGTACTTC. The gene calls are TRBV4-1 and TRBJ2-7; TRBD1 is a possible D gene (6 bases). From germline, CDR1 is MGHRA and CDR2 YSYEKL. The CDR3 loop spans 16 amino acids.

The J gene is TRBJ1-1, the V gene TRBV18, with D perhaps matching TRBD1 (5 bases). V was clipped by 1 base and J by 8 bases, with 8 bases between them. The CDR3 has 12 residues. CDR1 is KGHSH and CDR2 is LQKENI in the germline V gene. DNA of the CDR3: TGTGCCAGCTCACCACAGGGGCGAGAAGCTTTCTTT. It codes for CASSPQGREAFF. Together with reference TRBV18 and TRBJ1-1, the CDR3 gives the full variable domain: NAGVMQNPRHLVRRRGQEARLRCSPMKGHSHVYWYRQLPEEGLKFMVYLQKENIIDESGMPKERFSAEFPKEGPSILRIQQVVRGDSAAYFCASSPQGREAFFGQGTRLTVV.

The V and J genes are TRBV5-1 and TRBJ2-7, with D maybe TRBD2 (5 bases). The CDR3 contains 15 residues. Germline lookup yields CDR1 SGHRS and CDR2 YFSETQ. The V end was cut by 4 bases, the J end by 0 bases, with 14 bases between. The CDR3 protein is CASSPRTGSSYEQYF. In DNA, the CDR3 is TGCGCCAGCAGCCCGAGGACGGGGAGCTCCTACGAGCAGTACTTC.

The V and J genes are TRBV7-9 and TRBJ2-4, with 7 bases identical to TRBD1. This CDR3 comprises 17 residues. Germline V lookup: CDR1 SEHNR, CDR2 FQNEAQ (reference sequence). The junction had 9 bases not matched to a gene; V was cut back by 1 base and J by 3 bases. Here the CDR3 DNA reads TGTGCCAGCAGCTTAGGCTCGAAACAGGGGCACAAAAACATTCAGTACTTC. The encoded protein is CASSLGSKQGHKNIQYF.

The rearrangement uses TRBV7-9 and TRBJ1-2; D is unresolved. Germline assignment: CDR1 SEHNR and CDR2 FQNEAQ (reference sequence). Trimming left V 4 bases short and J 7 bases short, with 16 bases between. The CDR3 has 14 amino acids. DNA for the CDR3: TGTGCCAGCAGCTCCAGGACTGCTACCGGTGGCTACACCTTC. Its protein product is CASSSRTATGGYTF.

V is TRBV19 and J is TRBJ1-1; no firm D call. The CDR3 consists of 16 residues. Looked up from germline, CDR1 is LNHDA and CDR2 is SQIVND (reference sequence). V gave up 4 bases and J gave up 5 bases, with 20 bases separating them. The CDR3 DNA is TGTGCCAGTAGTACATTAACGGGGTCAAGGAGGACTGAAGCTTTCTTT. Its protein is CASSTLTGSRRTEAFF.

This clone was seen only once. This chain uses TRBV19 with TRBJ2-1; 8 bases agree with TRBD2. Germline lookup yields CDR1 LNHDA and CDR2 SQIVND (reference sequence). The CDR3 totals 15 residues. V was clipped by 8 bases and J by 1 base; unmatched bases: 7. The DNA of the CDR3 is TGTGCCAGTCAGGGACTAGTCGGGTCCTACAATGAGCAGTTCTTC. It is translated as CASQGLVGSYNEQFF.

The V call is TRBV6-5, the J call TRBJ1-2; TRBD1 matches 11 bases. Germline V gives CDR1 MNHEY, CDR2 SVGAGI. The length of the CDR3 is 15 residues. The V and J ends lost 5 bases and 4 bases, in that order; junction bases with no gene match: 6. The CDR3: CASSRGQGAAYGYTF. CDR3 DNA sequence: TGTGCCAGCAGTAGAGGACAGGGGGCGGCCTATGGCTACACCTTC.

CDR3 bases: TGTGCCAGCACCTCTAACAATGAGCAGTTCTTC. Translated: CASTSNNEQFF. V is TRBV27 and J is TRBJ2-1; D gene ambiguous. The CDR3 loop spans 11 amino acids. The germline gives CDR1 MNHEY, CDR2 SMNVEV (reference sequence). The V end lost 7 bases, the J end lost 5 bases, and 6 bases lay between the germline ends.